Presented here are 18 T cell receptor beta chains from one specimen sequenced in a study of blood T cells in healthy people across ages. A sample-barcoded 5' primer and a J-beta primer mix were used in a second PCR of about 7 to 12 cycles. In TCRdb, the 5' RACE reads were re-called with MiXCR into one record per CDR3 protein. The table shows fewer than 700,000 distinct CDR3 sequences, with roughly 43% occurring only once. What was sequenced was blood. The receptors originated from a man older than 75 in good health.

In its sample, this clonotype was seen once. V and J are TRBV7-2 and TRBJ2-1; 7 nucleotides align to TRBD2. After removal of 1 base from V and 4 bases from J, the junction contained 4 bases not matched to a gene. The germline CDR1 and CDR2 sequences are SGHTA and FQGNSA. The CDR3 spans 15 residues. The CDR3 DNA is TGTGCCAGCAGCTTAGAACTAGCGTGGTACAATGAGCAGTTCTTC. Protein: CASSLELAWYNEQFF.

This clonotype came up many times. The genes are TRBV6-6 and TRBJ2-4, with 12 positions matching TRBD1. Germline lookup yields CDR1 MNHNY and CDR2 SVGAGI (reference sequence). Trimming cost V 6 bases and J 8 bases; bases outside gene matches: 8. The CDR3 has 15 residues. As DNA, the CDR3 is TGTGCCAGCAGCCCCGGGACAGGGGGCGGGGACATTCAGTACTTC. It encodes CASSPGTGGGDIQYF.

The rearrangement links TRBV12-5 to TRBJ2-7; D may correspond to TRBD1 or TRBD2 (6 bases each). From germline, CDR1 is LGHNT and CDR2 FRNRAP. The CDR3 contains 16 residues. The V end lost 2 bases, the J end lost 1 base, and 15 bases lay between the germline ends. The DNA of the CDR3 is TGTGCTAGTGGTTTGTCTCGGGGGCCTAATTCCTACGAGCAGTACTTC. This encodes CASGLSRGPNSYEQYF. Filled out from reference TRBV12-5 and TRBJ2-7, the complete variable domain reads DARVTQTPRHKVTEMGQEVTMRCQPILGHNTVFWYRQTMMQGLELLAYFRNRAPLDDSGMPKDRFSAEMPDATLATLKIQPSEPRDSAVYFCASGLSRGPNSYEQYFGPGTRLTVT.

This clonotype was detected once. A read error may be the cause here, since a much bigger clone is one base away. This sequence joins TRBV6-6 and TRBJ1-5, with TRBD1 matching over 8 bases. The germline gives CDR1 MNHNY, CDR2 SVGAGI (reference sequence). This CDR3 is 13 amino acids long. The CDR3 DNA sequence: TGTGTCAGCAGACGACAGGGGTCCGAGACCCAGCATTTT. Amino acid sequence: CVSRRQGSETQHF.

The CDR3 DNA follows: TGTGCCGGGGCGAGGGTTGGGCGCGAGCAGTACTTC. This encodes CAGARVGREQYF. The chain combines TRBV6-2 or TRBV6-3 with TRBJ2-7, with D tentatively TRBD1 or TRBD2 (5 bases each). V gave up 11 bases and J gave up 6 bases, with 17 bases separating them. CDR1 and CDR2 (germline): MNHEY, SVGEGT. The CDR3 is 12 amino acids.

Here the CDR3 DNA reads TGCAGCGTTGAGTCTGGGTTTAGCGGTTCATACAATGAGCAGTTCTTC. Encoded protein: CSVESGFSGSYNEQFF. The chain has TRBV29-1 and TRBJ2-1, with D possibly matching TRBD2 (6 bases). From germline, CDR1 is SQVTM and CDR2 ANQGSEA. The V and J ends lost 3 bases and 4 bases respectively, with 19 bases between them. The length of the CDR3 is 16 residues.

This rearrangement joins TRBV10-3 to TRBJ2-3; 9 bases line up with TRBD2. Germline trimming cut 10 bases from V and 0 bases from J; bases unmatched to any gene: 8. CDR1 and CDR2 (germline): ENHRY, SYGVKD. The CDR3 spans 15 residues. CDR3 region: CATTRLAASTDTQYF. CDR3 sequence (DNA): TGTGCCACAACCCGACTAGCGGCTAGCACAGATACGCAGTATTTT.

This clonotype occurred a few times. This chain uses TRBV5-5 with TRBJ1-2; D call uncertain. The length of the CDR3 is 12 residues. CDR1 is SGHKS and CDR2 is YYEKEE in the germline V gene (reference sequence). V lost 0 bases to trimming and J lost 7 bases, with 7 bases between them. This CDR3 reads CASSLGGSGYTF. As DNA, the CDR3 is TGTGCCAGCAGCTTGGGTGGTAGTGGCTACACCTTC.

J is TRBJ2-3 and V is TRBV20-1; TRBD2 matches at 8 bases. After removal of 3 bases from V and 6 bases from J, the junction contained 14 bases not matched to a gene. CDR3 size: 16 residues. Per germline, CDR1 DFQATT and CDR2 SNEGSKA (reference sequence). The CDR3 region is CSASAAGGSGADTQYF. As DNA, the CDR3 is TGCAGTGCTAGTGCGGCGGGAGGAAGTGGCGCCGATACGCAGTATTTT.

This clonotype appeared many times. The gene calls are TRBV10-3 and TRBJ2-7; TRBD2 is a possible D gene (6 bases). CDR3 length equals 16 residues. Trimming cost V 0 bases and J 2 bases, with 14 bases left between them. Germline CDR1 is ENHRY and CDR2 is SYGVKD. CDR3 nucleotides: TGTGCCATCAGTGAGTCCACGCTAGCGATCGCCTACGAGCAGTACTTC. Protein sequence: CAISESTLAIAYEQYF.

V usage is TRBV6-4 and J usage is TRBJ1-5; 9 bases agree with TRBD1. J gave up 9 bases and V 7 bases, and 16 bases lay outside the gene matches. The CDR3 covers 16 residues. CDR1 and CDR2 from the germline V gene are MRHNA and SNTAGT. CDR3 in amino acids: CASTSRDRAIGRPQHF. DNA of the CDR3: TGTGCCAGCACCTCCAGGGACAGGGCTATAGGCAGGCCCCAGCATTTT.

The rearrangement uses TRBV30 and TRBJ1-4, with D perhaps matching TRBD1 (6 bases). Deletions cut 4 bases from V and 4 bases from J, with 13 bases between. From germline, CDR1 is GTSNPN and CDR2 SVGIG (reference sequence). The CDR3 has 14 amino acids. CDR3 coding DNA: TGTGCCTGGACCGAACAGGGTATTAATGAAAAACTGTTTTTT. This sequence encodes CAWTEQGINEKLFF.

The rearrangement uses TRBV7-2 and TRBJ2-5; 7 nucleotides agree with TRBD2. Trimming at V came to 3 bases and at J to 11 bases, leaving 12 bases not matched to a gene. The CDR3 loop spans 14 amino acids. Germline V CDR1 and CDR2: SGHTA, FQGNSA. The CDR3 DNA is TGTGCCAGCAGCTTCTGGACTAGTCTTAATGAGCAGTACTTC. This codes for CASSFWTSLNEQYF.

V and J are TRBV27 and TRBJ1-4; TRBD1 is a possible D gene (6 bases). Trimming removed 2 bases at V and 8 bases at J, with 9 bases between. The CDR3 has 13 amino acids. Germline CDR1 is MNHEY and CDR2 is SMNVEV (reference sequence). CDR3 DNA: TGTGCCAGCAGTTTACGAGGGGGGGAAAAACTGTTTTTT. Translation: CASSLRGGEKLFF.

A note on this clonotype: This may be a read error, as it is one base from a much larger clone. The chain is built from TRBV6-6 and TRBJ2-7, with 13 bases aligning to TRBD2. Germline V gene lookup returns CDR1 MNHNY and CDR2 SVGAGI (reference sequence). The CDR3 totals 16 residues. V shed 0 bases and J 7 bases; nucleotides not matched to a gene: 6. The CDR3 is CASSYSTSGRASEQYF. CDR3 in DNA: TGTGCCAGCAGTTACTCCACTAGCGGGAGGGCAAGTGAGCAGTACTTC.

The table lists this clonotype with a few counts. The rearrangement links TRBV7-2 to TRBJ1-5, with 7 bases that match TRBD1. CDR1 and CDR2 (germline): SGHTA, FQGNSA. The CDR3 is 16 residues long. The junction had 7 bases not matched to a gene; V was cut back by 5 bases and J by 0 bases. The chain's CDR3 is CASSPRQGYSNQPQHF. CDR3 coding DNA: TGTGCCAGCAGCCCCAGACAGGGTTATAGCAATCAGCCCCAGCATTTT.

CDR3 protein: CASSLWGAANTEAFF. The CDR3 DNA reads as TGTGCCAGCAGCTTATGGGGGGCAGCGAACACTGAAGCTTTCTTT. The V gene is TRBV7-9, the J gene TRBJ1-1; tentative D call: TRBD1 (6 bases). The CDR3 sequence is 15 residues long. Germline loops: CDR1 SEHNR, CDR2 FQNEAQ (reference sequence). V lost 2 bases to trimming and J lost 1 base, with 11 bases between them.

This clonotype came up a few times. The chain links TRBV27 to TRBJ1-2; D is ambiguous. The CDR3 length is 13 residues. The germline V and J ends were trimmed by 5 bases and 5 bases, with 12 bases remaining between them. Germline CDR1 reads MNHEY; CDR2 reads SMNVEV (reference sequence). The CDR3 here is CASSPSWAYGYTF. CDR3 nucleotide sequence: TGTGCCAGCAGTCCGTCGTGGGCTTATGGCTACACCTTC.